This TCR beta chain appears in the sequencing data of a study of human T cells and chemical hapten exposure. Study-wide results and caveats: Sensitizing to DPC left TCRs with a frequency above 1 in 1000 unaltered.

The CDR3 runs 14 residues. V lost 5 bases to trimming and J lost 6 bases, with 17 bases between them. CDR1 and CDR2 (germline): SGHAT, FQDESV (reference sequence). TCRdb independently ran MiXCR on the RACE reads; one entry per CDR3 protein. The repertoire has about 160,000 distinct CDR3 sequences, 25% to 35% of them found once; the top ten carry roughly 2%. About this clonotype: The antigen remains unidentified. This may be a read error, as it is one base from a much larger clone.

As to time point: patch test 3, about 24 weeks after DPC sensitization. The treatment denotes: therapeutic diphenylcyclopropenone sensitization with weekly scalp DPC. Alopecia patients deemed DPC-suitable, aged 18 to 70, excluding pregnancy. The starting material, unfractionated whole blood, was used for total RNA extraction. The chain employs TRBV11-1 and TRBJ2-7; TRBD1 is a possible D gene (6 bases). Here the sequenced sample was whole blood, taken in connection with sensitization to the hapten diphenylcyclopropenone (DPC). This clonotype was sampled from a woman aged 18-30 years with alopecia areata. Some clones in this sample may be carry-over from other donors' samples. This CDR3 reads CASSPRGLPCEQYF. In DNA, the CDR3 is TGTGCCAGCAGCCCGAGGGGGTTACCCTGCGAGCAGTACTTC.